A selection of T cell receptor beta chains follows, all from one sample in a study of lymphopenia after photon versus proton radiotherapy. The repertoire was sequenced with immunoSEQ multiplex PCR; TCRdb's copy has only in-frame clones and lacks some. The sample contains more than 50,000 clones, around four fifths of which appear only once. This material consisted of peripheral blood, taken from a patient treated with photon-based radiotherapy. The receptor set was obtained from a man in his fifties with gastric cancer. The CDR3 runs from the conserved cysteine through the conserved F or W. A D gene is named only where the DNA matches it firmly. Size is omitted from some rows. Given values are once, few, many or a class for expanded clones.

D gene: TRBD1; clone size: NA; J gene: TRBJ2-1; V gene: TRBV6-5; CDR3 DNA: TGTGCCAGCAGCCCCGGACAGGGAGGTCACAATGAGCAGTTCTTC; CDR3 protein: CASSPGQGGHNEQFF
D gene: TRBD1; clone size: NA; J gene: TRBJ2-2; V gene: TRBV6-6; CDR3 DNA: TGTGCCAGCAGCCGTAACAGGGGGCAGATCGGGGAGCTGTTTTTT; CDR3 protein: CASSRNRGQIGELFF
D gene: NA; clone size: medium-sized; J gene: TRBJ1-1; V gene: TRBV14; CDR3 DNA: TGTGCCAGCAGCCAAATTAGGAACACTGAAGCTTTCTTT; CDR3 protein: CASSQIRNTEAFF
D gene: TRBD2; clone size: NA; J gene: TRBJ2-1; V gene: TRBV5-4; CDR3 DNA: TGTGCCAGCAGCCCCGCGAGCGGGAGGGCCGGGAATGAGCAGTTCTTC; CDR3 protein: CASSPASGRAGNEQFF
D gene: NA; clone size: NA; J gene: TRBJ2-1; V gene: TRBV5-1; CDR3 DNA: TGCGCCAGCAGCTTGGTTGAGACGATGTCCCATGAGCAGTTCTTC; CDR3 protein: CASSLVETMSHEQFF
D gene: NA; clone size: NA; J gene: TRBJ1-1; V gene: TRBV6-5; CDR3 DNA: TGTGCCAGCAGTTACTACGGGGCGAACACTGAAGCTTTCTTT; CDR3 protein: CASSYYGANTEAFF
D gene: NA; clone size: few; J gene: TRBJ1-1; V gene: TRBV20-1; CDR3 DNA: TGCAGTGCTAGTATGAACACTGAAGCTTTCTTT; CDR3 protein: CSASMNTEAFF
D gene: NA; clone size: NA; J gene: TRBJ2-7; V gene: TRBV6-1; CDR3 DNA: TGTGCCAGCGGGCAGTACCCCTACGAGCAGTACTTC; CDR3 protein: CASGQYPYEQYF
D gene: NA; clone size: few; J gene: TRBJ2-2; V gene: TRBV30; CDR3 DNA: TGTGCCTGGGATTGGGATCCCGTCCAGGGGGGCACCGGGGAGCTGTTTTTT; CDR3 protein: CAWDWDPVQGGTGELFF
D gene: NA; clone size: few; J gene: TRBJ2-3; V gene: TRBV27; CDR3 DNA: TGTGCCAGCAGTTTATTTGCGGGCACAGATACGCAGTATTTT; CDR3 protein: CASSLFAGTDTQYF
D gene: NA; clone size: NA; J gene: TRBJ2-1; V gene: TRBV27; CDR3 DNA: TGTGCCAGCAGTTCTACCGGGACCCCCAATGAGCAGTTCTTC; CDR3 protein: CASSSTGTPNEQFF
D gene: TRBD2; clone size: NA; J gene: TRBJ2-2; V gene: TRBV7-2; CDR3 DNA: TGTGCCAGCAGCTTAGTGGCGGGAGGGCCGCTTGGGGAGCTGTTTTTT; CDR3 protein: CASSLVAGGPLGELFF
D gene: TRBD2; clone size: NA; J gene: TRBJ2-1; V gene: TRBV5-6; CDR3 DNA: TGTGCCAGCAGCCGGGGACTAGCGGATTACAATGAGCAGTTCTTC; CDR3 protein: CASSRGLADYNEQFF
D gene: NA; clone size: NA; J gene: TRBJ1-3; V gene: TRBV18; CDR3 DNA: TGTGCCAGCTCACCCCTACGATCCAGGGAATCTGGAAACACCATATATTTT; CDR3 protein: CASSPLRSRESGNTIYF
D gene: TRBD1; clone size: NA; J gene: TRBJ1-1; V gene: TRBV19; CDR3 DNA: TGTGCGGTGGACAGGGGTGGAACTGAAGCTTTCTTT; CDR3 protein: CAVDRGGTEAFF
D gene: TRBD2; clone size: NA; J gene: TRBJ2-5; V gene: TRBV6-5; CDR3 DNA: TGTGCCAGCAGTTACGATAGCGGGATAGAGACCCAGTACTTC; CDR3 protein: CASSYDSGIETQYF